Listed below are T cell receptor beta chains from one sample, sequenced in a study of blood T cell repertoires in COVID-19. TCRdb's table, derived via immunoSEQ multiplex PCR, lists solely in-frame clones and lacks some. The sample includes around 130,000 clones, 84% seen only once; the top ten take roughly an eighth. Specimen: peripheral blood. All receptors derive from a woman aged 25 to 39 who had recovered from COVID-19. Both conserved end residues are part of each CDR3. The D gene is left open where the match is weak. A clone size is listed for some rows: how often the clone was seen (once, few, many), or a class if it is expanded.

TRBD1	TRBV9	NA	TRBJ1-4	CASSGGQSSTNEKLFF	TGTGCCAGCAGCGGGGGACAGTCATCAACTAATGAAAAACTGTTTTTT
NA	TRBV7-9	NA	TRBJ1-4	CASLRVNSGEKLFF	TGTGCCAGCCTCCGGGTAAACAGCGGCGAAAAACTGTTTTTT
NA	TRBV5-4	NA	TRBJ1-1	CASSPPGGGNTEAFF	TGTGCCAGCAGCCCCCCGGGAGGGGGGAACACTGAAGCTTTCTTT
NA	TRBV10-3	NA	TRBJ2-7	CAISDPGTYEQYF	TGTGCCATCAGTGACCCAGGAACCTACGAGCAGTACTTC
NA	TRBV6-5	NA	TRBJ2-1	CASSYSGGGSYNEQFF	TGTGCCAGCAGTTACTCGGGGGGTGGCTCCTACAATGAGCAGTTCTTC
TRBD2	TRBV27	NA	TRBJ2-3	CASSAPSGVLTDTQYF	TGTGCCAGCAGTGCCCCTAGCGGGGTCCTCACAGATACGCAGTATTTT
NA	TRBV6-6	NA	TRBJ2-2	CASTRGGLRGGELFF	TGTGCCAGCACCCGCGGGGGCCTCCGGGGCGGGGAGCTGTTTTTT
NA	TRBV6-5	NA	TRBJ1-2	CASSTGGNYGYTF	TGTGCCAGCAGTACGGGCGGGAACTATGGCTACACCTTC
TRBD2	TRBV7-6	NA	TRBJ2-1	CASSATSGRVERYNEQFF	TGTGCCAGCAGCGCAACTAGCGGGAGGGTCGAAAGGTACAATGAGCAGTTCTTC
NA	TRBV11-2	NA	TRBJ2-1	CASSSGTYYNEQFF	TGTGCCAGCAGCTCCGGGACTTATTACAATGAGCAGTTCTTC
TRBD2	TRBV6-4	NA	TRBJ2-1	CASSERGGRASDEQFF	TGTGCCAGCAGTGAAAGGGGCGGGAGGGCCTCGGATGAGCAGTTCTTC
NA	TRBV5-1	NA	TRBJ1-6	CASSTGSSYNSPLHF	TGCGCCAGCAGCACAGGGAGCTCCTATAATTCACCCCTCCACTTT
TRBD1	TRBV6-1	NA	TRBJ1-4	CASSGGQGTTNEKLFF	TGTGCCAGCAGTGGCGGACAGGGTACAACTAATGAAAAACTGTTTTTT
TRBD1	TRBV6-6	NA	TRBJ1-2	CASSPGQGGWWYRYTF	TGTGCCAGCAGTCCCGGACAGGGGGGTTGGTGGTATCGCTACACCTTC
NA	TRBV6-6	NA	TRBJ1-3	CASSYEGTGNTIYF	TGTGCCAGCAGTTACGAGGGAACTGGAAACACCATATATTTT
TRBD1	TRBV7-6	NA	TRBJ2-3	CASSSFRDRGYDTQYF	TGTGCCAGCAGCTCATTCCGGGACAGGGGGTACGATACGCAGTATTTT
TRBD1	TRBV5-1	NA	TRBJ2-7	CASSPGTGARFEQYF	TGCGCCAGCAGCCCCGGGACAGGAGCGCGGTTCGAGCAGTACTTC
TRBD2	TRBV7-9	few	TRBJ2-1	CASSLTGLADNEQFF	TGTGCCAGCAGCTTAACTGGACTAGCGGACAATGAGCAGTTCTTC
TRBD1	TRBV7-6	NA	TRBJ2-5	CASSFAGTGRLETQYF	TGTGCCAGCAGCTTCGCCGGGACAGGGCGGCTGGAGACCCAGTACTTC
TRBD1	TRBV5-1	few	TRBJ1-1	CASSFPRTGEFLNTEAFF	TGCGCCAGCAGCTTTCCAAGGACAGGGGAGTTTCTTAACACTGAAGCTTTCTTT
NA	TRBV9	NA	TRBJ2-3	CASSAQTTDTQYF	TGTGCCAGCAGCGCACAGACCACAGATACGCAGTATTTT
NA	TRBV6-5	NA	TRBJ2-1	CASSLNRVSGSEQFF	TGTGCCAGCAGTTTAAACAGGGTTTCGGGAAGTGAGCAGTTCTTC
NA	TRBV30	NA	TRBJ1-2	CAWRPGYGYTF	TGTGCCTGGAGGCCCGGGTATGGCTACACCTTC
NA	TRBV7-8	NA	TRBJ2-1	CASSPLGQGILTEQFF	TGTGCCAGCAGCCCCCTTGGCCAGGGTATTCTTACTGAGCAGTTCTTC
NA	TRBV5-4	NA	TRBJ1-4	CASSLGGAETEKLFF	TGTGCCAGCAGCTTGGGGGGAGCAGAGACTGAAAAACTGTTTTTT
TRBD1	TRBV9	few	TRBJ2-7	CASSAQGAYEQYF	TGTGCCAGCAGCGCACAGGGGGCGTACGAGCAGTACTTC
TRBD1	TRBV9	NA	TRBJ1-2	CASSATGTGAANYGYTF	TGTGCCAGCAGTGCTACTGGGACAGGGGCCGCTAACTATGGCTACACCTTC
NA	TRBV27	NA	TRBJ2-5	CASSFRGFETQYF	TGTGCCAGCAGTTTTCGGGGTTTCGAGACCCAGTACTTC
TRBD1	TRBV24-1	NA	TRBJ2-3	CATKGGAGDTQYF	TGTGCCACCAAAGGGGGCGCGGGAGATACGCAGTATTTT
NA	TRBV6-1	NA	TRBJ2-7	CASSEGGWQQISYEQYF	TGTGCCAGCAGTGAAGGAGGGTGGCAGCAAATCTCCTACGAGCAGTACTTC
TRBD1	TRBV29-1	NA	TRBJ2-6	CSVSQGALSGANVLTF	TGCAGCGTCAGCCAGGGGGCACTTTCAGGGGCCAACGTCCTGACTTTC
NA	TRBV15	NA	TRBJ1-4	CATSRDRPTAPNEKLFF	TGTGCCACCAGCAGAGATCGGCCGACAGCACCTAATGAAAAACTGTTTTTT
TRBD1	TRBV7-8	NA	TRBJ1-5	CASSLRRKQGAGNQPQHF	TGTGCCAGCAGCTTACGGCGAAAACAGGGGGCAGGCAATCAGCCCCAGCATTTT
TRBD1	TRBV27	once	TRBJ1-4	CASSSTGGYATNEKLFF	TGTGCCAGCAGTTCAACAGGGGGCTATGCAACTAATGAAAAACTGTTTTTT
NA	TRBV5-1	NA	TRBJ1-2	CASSLVPGGEGYTF	TGCGCCAGCAGCTTGGTACCCGGGGGGGAAGGCTACACCTTC
NA	TRBV4-1	NA	TRBJ2-2	CASSQDKAPNTGELFF	TGCGCCAGCAGCCAAGATAAAGCGCCGAACACCGGGGAGCTGTTTTTT